Given below is one T cell receptor (beta chain) in context. Its specificity is not known. Unrecorded immune exposures were likely, despite nominal health at sampling. This sample stems from a study of cytomegalovirus exposure and HLA in healthy donors. General study points: A later analysis linked a missense DCLRE1C variant to TCR beta V- and J-gene trimming. Looking again later, the authors saw that most CMV-associated TCR beta chains seemed HLA-restricted. When the data were analyzed later, several of the most significant clusters appeared to be linked to common viral pathogens.

The CDR3 has 16 residues. J lost 8 bases, V lost 3 bases, and 6 bases had no gene match. The germline V gene encodes CDR1 SGHTA and CDR2 FQGNSA. PCR was performed using 60 Vbeta and 13 Jbeta primers. Sequenced by immunoSEQ multiplex PCR; TCRdb stores in-frame clones only, minus some. The sample has about 220,000 clones; around 76% are singletons. This chain uses TRBV7-2 with TRBJ2-1; 14 nucleotides match TRBD2. The origin of this receptor is a man between 18 and 29 years old in good health and CMV-seronegative. Material: PBMCs. CDR3 DNA sequence: TGTGCCAGCAGCTTTTCAGGGACTAGCGGGAGCTATGAGCAGTTCTTC. Translation gives CASSFSGTSGSYEQFF.